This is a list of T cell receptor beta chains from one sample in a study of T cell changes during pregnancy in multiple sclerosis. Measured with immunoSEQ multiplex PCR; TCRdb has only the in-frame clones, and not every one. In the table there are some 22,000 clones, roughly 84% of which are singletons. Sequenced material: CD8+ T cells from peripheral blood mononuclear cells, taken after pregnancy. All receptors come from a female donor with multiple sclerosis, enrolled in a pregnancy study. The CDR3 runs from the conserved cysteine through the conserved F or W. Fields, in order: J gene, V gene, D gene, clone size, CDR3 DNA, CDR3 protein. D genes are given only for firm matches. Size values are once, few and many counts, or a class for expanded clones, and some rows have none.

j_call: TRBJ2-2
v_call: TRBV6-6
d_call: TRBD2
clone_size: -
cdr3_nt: TGTGCCAGCAGTGATAGCGGGATGGCCGGGGAGCTGTTTTTT
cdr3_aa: CASSDSGMAGELFF

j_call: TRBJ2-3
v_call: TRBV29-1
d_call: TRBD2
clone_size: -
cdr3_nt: TGCAGCGCCGAACGAGCGGGAGGGATAGAGGATACGCAGTATTTT
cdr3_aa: CSAERAGGIEDTQYF

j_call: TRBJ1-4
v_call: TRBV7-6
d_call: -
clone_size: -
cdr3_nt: TGTGCCAGCAGCTTTAGGGCCAGGGGACGAGAAAAACTGTTTTTT
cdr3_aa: CASSFRARGREKLFF

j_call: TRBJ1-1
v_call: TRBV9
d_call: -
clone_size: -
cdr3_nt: TGTGCCAGCAGCCCCCGACGCCTAGCTGAAGCTTTCTTT
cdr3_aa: CASSPRRLAEAFF

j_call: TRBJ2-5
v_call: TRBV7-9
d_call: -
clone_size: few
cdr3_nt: TGTGCCAGCAGCTTAGTCCCCGGGGACCAGTACTTC
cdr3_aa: CASSLVPGDQYF

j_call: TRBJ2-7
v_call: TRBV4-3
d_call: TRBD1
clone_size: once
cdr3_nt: TGCGCCAGCAGCCATGGGGACAGGACCTACGAGCAGTACTTC
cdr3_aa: CASSHGDRTYEQYF

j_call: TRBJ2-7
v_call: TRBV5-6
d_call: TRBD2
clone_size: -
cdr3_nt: TGTGCCAGCAGCTATCTAGCGGGAGGGATCTACGAGCAGTACTTC
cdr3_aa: CASSYLAGGIYEQYF

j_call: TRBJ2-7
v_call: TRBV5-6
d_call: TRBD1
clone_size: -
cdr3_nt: TGTGCCAGCCTACTCCAGGGGGCCTCCTACGAGCAGTACTTC
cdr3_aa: CASLLQGASYEQYF

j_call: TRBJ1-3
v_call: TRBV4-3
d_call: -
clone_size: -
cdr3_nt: TGCGCCAGCAGCCAAGATCAGGGTAGAGGAGGAAACACCATATATTTT
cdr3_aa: CASSQDQGRGGNTIYF

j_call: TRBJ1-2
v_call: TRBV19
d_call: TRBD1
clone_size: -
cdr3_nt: TGTGCCAGTAGTTGGACAGGGGTAGCCAACTATGGCTACACCTTC
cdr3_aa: CASSWTGVANYGYTF